These T cell receptor beta chains were read from a single sample in a study of cytomegalovirus exposure and HLA in healthy donors. Profiled with immunoSEQ multiplex PCR; TCRdb holds only in-frame clones, not every one. The sample includes approximately 180,000 clones, about nine tenths of them seen just once. Specimen: PBMCs. The receptor set was obtained from a man in his late teens or twenties in good health and CMV-seropositive. CDR3s include the opening cysteine and the closing phenylalanine or tryptophan. Each record gives: J gene, V gene, D gene, clone size, CDR3 protein. D genes are given only for firm matches. Only part of the rows carry a size: once, few, many, or a class if the clone is expanded.

>TRBJ2-7|TRBV7-2|NA|NA
CASSLVTETGEQYF
>TRBJ1-2|TRBV27|TRBD1|NA
CASSDRVYHGYTF
>TRBJ2-1|TRBV9|TRBD2|NA
CASSVRLAGGRAEQFF
>TRBJ2-7|TRBV7-3|TRBD1|NA
CASSLDRDNEQYF
>TRBJ1-2|TRBV7-9|TRBD1|few
CASSLDRGQDYGYTF
>TRBJ1-2|TRBV14|NA|NA
CASSQDHGYGYTF
>TRBJ2-3|TRBV5-1|TRBD2|NA
CASQLAISTDTQYF
>TRBJ2-1|TRBV11-2|TRBD2|NA
CASSVTRLAGINEQFF
>TRBJ2-5|TRBV15|TRBD1|NA
CATSRELLQGNYETQYF
>TRBJ2-2|TRBV11-1|TRBD1|NA
CASSSRTGHTGELFF
>TRBJ1-3|TRBV5-6|TRBD1|NA
CASRRQGSSGNTIYF
>TRBJ2-7|TRBV6-1|TRBD2|NA
CASSKRELKQYF
>TRBJ2-7|TRBV15|TRBD1|once
CATSRGGGQGAGEQYF
>TRBJ2-7|TRBV29-1|NA|NA
CSVESAGALRYEQYF
>TRBJ1-1|TRBV6-5|NA|NA
CASSPGENTEAFF
>TRBJ1-1|TRBV28|TRBD1|NA
CASSPRGTGRRRDAEAFF
>TRBJ1-5|TRBV28|TRBD1|few
CASSGTGRSGQPQHF
>TRBJ2-7|TRBV10-1|TRBD1|NA
CASSNDRDESEQYF
>TRBJ1-1|TRBV29-1|NA|NA
CSVEFRLNTEAFF
>TRBJ1-5|TRBV18|NA|NA
CASSPGRPAAPQHF
>TRBJ1-4|TRBV28|NA|NA
CASSFVWGGTNEKLFF
>TRBJ1-5|TRBV5-6|NA|few
CASSPGRGSQPQHF
>TRBJ2-3|TRBV27|TRBD2|NA
CASSLLSGRLSTDTQYF
>TRBJ1-2|TRBV30|NA|NA
CAWSVQAGYTF
>TRBJ1-1|TRBV5-1|NA|NA
CASSLGGVNTEAFF
>TRBJ1-2|TRBV29-1|NA|NA
CSVDFGFYGYTF
>TRBJ2-7|TRBV6-4|NA|few
CASRRPLSPGHEQYF
>TRBJ2-1|TRBV27|NA|NA
CASSLYRDNEQFF
>TRBJ2-2|TRBV2|NA|NA
CASVAGANTGELFF
>TRBJ2-7|TRBV4-3|NA|once
CASSQEAFLVGYEQYF
>TRBJ2-5|TRBV11-2|TRBD1|NA
CASSFGQGDGETQYF
>TRBJ2-3|TRBV2|TRBD2|NA
CASTSGSGGLLDTQYF
>TRBJ1-1|TRBV2|NA|NA
CASNIGDGEAFF
>TRBJ2-1|TRBV4-1|NA|NA
CASSQEPPASSYNEQFF
>TRBJ1-4|TRBV5-1|NA|NA
CASSFGGATNEKLFF
>TRBJ1-5|TRBV19|TRBD1|NA
CASGRDPGQGNQPQHF
>TRBJ2-7|TRBV19|NA|NA
CASKAAGDYEQYF
>TRBJ1-4|TRBV27|NA|NA
CASSGQQGPYEKLFF
>TRBJ1-2|TRBV15|NA|NA
CATSRDRGKPSGGYTF
>TRBJ2-1|TRBV2|TRBD2|NA
CASRATGTSSYNEQFF
>TRBJ1-2|TRBV5-1|NA|once
CASSFSRQAYGYTF
>TRBJ2-5|TRBV7-3|NA|NA
CASSPGTPQETQYF
>TRBJ2-1|TRBV4-1|NA|NA
CASSQADEGRREKFF
>TRBJ2-7|TRBV19|TRBD2|NA
CASSALWGGYEQYF
>TRBJ2-1|TRBV15|TRBD2|NA
CATSGNIAGFYNEQFF
>TRBJ2-1|TRBV28|NA|NA
CASSPRDIYLNEQFF
>TRBJ2-7|TRBV6-6|TRBD1|NA
CASSRVDRGVYEQYF
>TRBJ1-1|TRBV30|NA|NA
CAWSRATEAFF
>TRBJ2-7|TRBV6-5|NA|few
CASSYKFSSYEQYF
>TRBJ1-2|TRBV18|NA|once
CASSPPGSLNYGYTF
>TRBJ2-7|TRBV28|NA|NA
CASHSLGASSYEQYF
>TRBJ2-3|TRBV11-2|NA|NA
CASSPRLDTQYF
>TRBJ2-5|TRBV18|NA|NA
CASSPARREETQYF
>TRBJ1-5|TRBV6-5|NA|NA
CASSDRIQPQHF
>TRBJ2-7|TRBV4-1|TRBD1|NA
CASSREGQGAYEQYF